This T cell receptor (beta chain) originates from a study of type 1 regulatory T cells. TCRdb reprocessed the reads with MiXCR, giving one entry per CDR3 protein. This sample yields tens of thousands of distinct CDR3 sequences, of which 55% to 65% are seen a single time; approximately 2% belongs to the top ten. Germline-derived CDR1 and CDR2 are MNHNS and SASEGT. The CDR3 runs to 16 residues. After removal of 0 bases from V and 10 bases from J, the junction contained 7 bases not matched to a gene. In regard to this clonotype: The antigen is unknown.

The sample comprised cultured non-Tr1 T cells, either the whole culture or a sorted T cell fraction (not recorded which). This receptor was obtained from a human donor in good health. The chain employs TRBV6-1 and TRBJ2-7; 15 nucleotides match TRBD2. The CDR3 bases are TGTGCCAGCAGTGAAGCGAGGGGACTAGCGGGAGGCGGACAGTACTTC. As protein: CASSEARGLAGGGQYF.